Sequencing of this T cell receptor (beta chain) was carried out in a study of tumor-infiltrating lymphocytes in localized non-small cell lung cancer. Study at large: The cohort mixed smokers and never-smokers, several histologies, and some post-neoadjuvant-chemotherapy samples. From each patient, both tumor and uninvolved lung, non-adjacent to tumor, were sampled. Broader study findings: Compared with uninvolved lung, tumors showed higher T cell infiltration by TCRbeta sequencing.

The CDR3 is 13 residues long. Trimming removed 0 bases from V and 10 bases from J; junction bases left unmatched: 9. CDR1 is SQVTM, CDR2 ANQGSEA, per germline. TCRdb's table, derived via immunoSEQ multiplex PCR, lists solely in-frame clones and lacks some. The sample lists 5,500 to 7,500 clones; around 67% were seen once. Points on this clone: Its antigen is not identified.

The chain joins TRBV29-1 to TRBJ2-7; 7 bases line up with TRBD2. The material sequenced was uninvolved lung tissue not adjacent to the tumor. This TCR derives from a human donor with non-small cell lung cancer. As DNA, the CDR3 is TGCAGCGTTGAAGAGGCCAGCGGGGCGGATCAGTACTTC. This translates into CSVEEASGADQYF.